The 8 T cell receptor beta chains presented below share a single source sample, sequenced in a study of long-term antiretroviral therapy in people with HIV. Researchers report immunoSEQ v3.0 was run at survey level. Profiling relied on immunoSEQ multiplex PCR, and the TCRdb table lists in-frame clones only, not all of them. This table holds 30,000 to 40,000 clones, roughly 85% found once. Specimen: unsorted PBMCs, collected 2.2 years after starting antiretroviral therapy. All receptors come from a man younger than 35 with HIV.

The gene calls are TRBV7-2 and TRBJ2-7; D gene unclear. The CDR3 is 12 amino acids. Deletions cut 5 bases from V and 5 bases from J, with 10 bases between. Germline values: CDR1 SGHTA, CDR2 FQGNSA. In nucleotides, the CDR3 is TGTGCCAGCAGCCAGCAGAACGACGAGCAGTACTTC. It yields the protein CASSQQNDEQYF.

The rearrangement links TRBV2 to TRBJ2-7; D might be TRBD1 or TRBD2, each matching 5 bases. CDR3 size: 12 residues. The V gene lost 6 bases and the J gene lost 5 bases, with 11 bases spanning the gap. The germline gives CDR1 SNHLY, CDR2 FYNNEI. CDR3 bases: TGTGCCAGCAGCCCCGGGACGAACGAGCAGTACTTC. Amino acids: CASSPGTNEQYF.

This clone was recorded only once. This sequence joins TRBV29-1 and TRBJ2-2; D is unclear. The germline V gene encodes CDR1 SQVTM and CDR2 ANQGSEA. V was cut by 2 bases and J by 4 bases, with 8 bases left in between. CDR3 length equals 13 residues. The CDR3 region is CSVESRLTGELFF. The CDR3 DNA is TGCAGCGTTGAAAGTCGGCTCACCGGGGAGCTGTTTTTT.

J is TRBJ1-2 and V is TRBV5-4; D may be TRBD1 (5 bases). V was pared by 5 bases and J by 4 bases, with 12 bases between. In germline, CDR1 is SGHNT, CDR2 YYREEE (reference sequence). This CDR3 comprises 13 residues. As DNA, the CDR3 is TGTGCCAGCAGTACACCCGGGACCTATGGCTACACCTTC. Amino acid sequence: CASSTPGTYGYTF.

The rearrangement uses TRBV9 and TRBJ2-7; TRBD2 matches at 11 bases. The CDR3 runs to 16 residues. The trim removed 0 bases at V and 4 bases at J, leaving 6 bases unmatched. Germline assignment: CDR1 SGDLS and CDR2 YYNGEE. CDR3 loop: CASSVGSSGGMYEQYF. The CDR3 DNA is TGTGCCAGCAGCGTAGGCTCTAGCGGGGGGATGTACGAGCAGTACTTC.

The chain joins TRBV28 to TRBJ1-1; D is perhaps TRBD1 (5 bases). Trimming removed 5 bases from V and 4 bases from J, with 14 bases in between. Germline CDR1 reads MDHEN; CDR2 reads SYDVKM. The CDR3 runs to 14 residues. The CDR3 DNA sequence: TGTGCCAGCAGTAGCCAGGGCGGTGGCACTGAAGCTTTCTTT. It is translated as CASSSQGGGTEAFF.

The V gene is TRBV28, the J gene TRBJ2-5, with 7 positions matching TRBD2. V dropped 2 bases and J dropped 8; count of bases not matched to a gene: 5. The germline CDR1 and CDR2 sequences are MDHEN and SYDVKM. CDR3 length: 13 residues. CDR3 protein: CASSLTSVGTQYF. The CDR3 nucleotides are TGTGCCAGCAGTTTAACTAGCGTGGGAACCCAGTACTTC.

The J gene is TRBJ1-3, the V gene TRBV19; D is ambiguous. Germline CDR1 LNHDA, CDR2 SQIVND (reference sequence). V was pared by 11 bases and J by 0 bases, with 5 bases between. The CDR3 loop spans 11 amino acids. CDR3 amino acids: CAAHSGNTIYF. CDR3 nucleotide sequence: TGTGCCGCCCACTCTGGAAACACCATATATTTT.